The TCR beta chain described here comes from a study of T cells in Graves' hyperthyroidism and ophthalmopathy. Study-level findings and limits: Appearing also in blood were most of the thyroid clonotypes expanded above 0.001. Separating ophthalmopathy from stable hyperthyroidism was achieved by a 13 V-J model.

This clonotype was seen a handful of times. Antigen specificity is unknown. Using RNA transcripts as the source, TCR beta CDR3 regions were amplified. The TCR CDR3 first-round RT-PCR relied on the HTBI primer set. TCRdb independently ran MiXCR on the multiplex PCR reads; one entry per CDR3 protein. The sample consists of about 770,000 distinct CDR3 sequences, 18% of them appearing once. Germline-derived CDR1 and CDR2 are KGHSH and LQKENI. The CDR3 runs to 14 residues. The ends were cut back, 1 base at V and 5 bases at J, with 12 bases in the middle. The sample was blood. This chain links TRBV18 with TRBJ2-7; the D gene is possibly TRBD2 (7 bases). The receptor comes from a woman aged 50 to 60 with Graves' hyperthyroidism that later progressed to Graves' ophthalmopathy. CDR3 coding DNA: TGTGCCAGCTCACCACGCGGGGGCAAGGACGAGCAGTACTTC. Translated, it gives CASSPRGGKDEQYF.